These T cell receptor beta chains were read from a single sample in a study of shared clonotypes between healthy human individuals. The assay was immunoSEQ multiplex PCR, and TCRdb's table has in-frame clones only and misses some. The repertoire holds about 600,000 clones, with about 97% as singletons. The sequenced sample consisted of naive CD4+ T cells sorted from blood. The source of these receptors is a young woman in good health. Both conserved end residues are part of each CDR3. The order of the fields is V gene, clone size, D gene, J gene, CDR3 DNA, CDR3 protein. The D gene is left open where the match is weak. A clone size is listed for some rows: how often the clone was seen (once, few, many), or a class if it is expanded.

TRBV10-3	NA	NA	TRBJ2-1	TGTGCCATCAGTGGGGGGGTAGCCTCCTACAATGAGCAGTTCTTC	CAISGGVASYNEQFF
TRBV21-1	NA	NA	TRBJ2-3	TGTGCCAGCAGCGACAGGGATACAGATACGCAGTATTTT	CASSDRDTDTQYF
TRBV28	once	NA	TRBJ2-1	TGTGCCAGCAGTATCCCGGAGACCAATGAGCAGTTCTTC	CASSIPETNEQFF
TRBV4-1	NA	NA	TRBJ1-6	TGCGCCAGCAGCCGAGGGGGGAGCTCCTATAATTCACCCCTCCACTTT	CASSRGGSSYNSPLHF
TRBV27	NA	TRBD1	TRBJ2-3	TGTGCCAGCAGGGGACAGGGAAGGACAGATACGCAGTATTTT	CASRGQGRTDTQYF
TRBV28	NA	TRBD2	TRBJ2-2	TGTGCCAGTTACCGCCGGACTAGCAACACCGGGGAGCTGTTTTTT	CASYRRTSNTGELFF
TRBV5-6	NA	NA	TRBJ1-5	TGTGCCAGCAGCTTGGACCAGATCAATCAGCCCCAGCATTTT	CASSLDQINQPQHF
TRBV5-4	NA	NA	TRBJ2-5	TGTGCCAGCAGCTCCTCCCTTCGGCCTGCGGAGACCCAGTACTTC	CASSSSLRPAETQYF
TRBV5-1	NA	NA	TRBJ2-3	TGCGCCAGCAGCTTCGTATGGGACGCAGATACGCAGTATTTT	CASSFVWDADTQYF
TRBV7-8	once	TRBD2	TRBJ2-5	TGTGCCAGCAGCTCATTCTCCGGGACTAGCGGGAGGAATCGAAAGACCCAGTACTTC	CASSSFSGTSGRNRKTQYF
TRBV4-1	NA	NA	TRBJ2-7	TGCGCCAGCAGCCAACGACCACCCGGGTACGAGCAGTACTTC	CASSQRPPGYEQYF
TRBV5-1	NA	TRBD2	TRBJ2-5	TGCGCCAGCAGCCTCCGGACTAGCGGGAGGGAGACCCAGTACTTC	CASSLRTSGRETQYF
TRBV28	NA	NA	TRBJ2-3	TGTGCCAGCAGTTTATTGGCTGGCACAGATACGCAGTATTTT	CASSLLAGTDTQYF
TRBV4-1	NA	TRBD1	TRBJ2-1	TGCGCCAGCAGCCAGGGTTTGAACAGGGGGCGGGCCAATGAGCAGTTCTTC	CASSQGLNRGRANEQFF
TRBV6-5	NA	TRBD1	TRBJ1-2	TGTGCCAGCAGTTACCGAGACAGGGCGGGTGGCTACACCTTC	CASSYRDRAGGYTF
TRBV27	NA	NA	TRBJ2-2	TGTGCCAGCAGTTCTAGTCTACCCGGGGAGCTGTTTTTT	CASSSSLPGELFF
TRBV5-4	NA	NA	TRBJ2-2	TGTGCCAGCAGCTTGAATAGAGGGGACACCGGGGAGCTGTTTTTT	CASSLNRGDTGELFF
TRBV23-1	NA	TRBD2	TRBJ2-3	TGCGCCAGCAGTCCTAATAGGACTAGCGGGAGGGTGGGTTCAGATACGCAGTATTTT	CASSPNRTSGRVGSDTQYF
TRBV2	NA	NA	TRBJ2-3	TGTGCCAGCGGACTCAGGGGAACAGATACGCAGTATTTT	CASGLRGTDTQYF
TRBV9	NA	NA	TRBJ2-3	TGTGCCAGCAGCGTATATGAGGGCACAGATACGCAGTATTTT	CASSVYEGTDTQYF
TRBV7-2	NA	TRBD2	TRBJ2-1	TGTGCCAGCGGAGGAGGACTAGCGGAAAGATACAATGAGCAGTTCTTC	CASGGGLAERYNEQFF
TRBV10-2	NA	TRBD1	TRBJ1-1	TGCGCCAGCAGTAAACAGGGGCCTGAAGCTTTCTTT	CASSKQGPEAFF
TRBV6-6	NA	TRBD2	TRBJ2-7	TGTGCCAGCAGTTACGGGCGGGGGAGCTCCTACGAGCAGTACTTC	CASSYGRGSSYEQYF
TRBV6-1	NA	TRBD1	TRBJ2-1	TGTGCCAGCAGTAGGGACAGGGGTGTTTTTAATGAGCAGTTCTTC	CASSRDRGVFNEQFF
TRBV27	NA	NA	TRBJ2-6	TGTGCCAGCAGTAGCCGGGGGCCCCCTGAGAACTCTGGGGCCAACGTCCTGACTTTC	CASSSRGPPENSGANVLTF
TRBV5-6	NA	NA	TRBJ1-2	TGTGCCAGCAGCTTGGGCGGACGAAGGGAAGGCTACACCTTC	CASSLGGRREGYTF
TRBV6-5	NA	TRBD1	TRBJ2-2	TGTGCCAGCTCAAGTGGTCAGGGGGCGACCGGGGAGCTGTTTTTT	CASSSGQGATGELFF
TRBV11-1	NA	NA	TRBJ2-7	TGTGCCAGCAGCTTAGATCCGGGGGGGGACAGCTACGAGCAGTACTTC	CASSLDPGGDSYEQYF
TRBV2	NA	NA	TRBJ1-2	TGTGCCAGCAGTGGGCAGGGTGTTAACTATGGCTACACCTTC	CASSGQGVNYGYTF
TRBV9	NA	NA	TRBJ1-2	TGTGCCAGCAGTAGGGAATATGGCTACACCTTC	CASSREYGYTF
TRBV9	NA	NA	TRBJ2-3	TGTGCCAGCAGCGTAGTAACGAACACAGATACGCAGTATTTT	CASSVVTNTDTQYF
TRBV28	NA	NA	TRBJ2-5	TGTGCCAGCAGTGGACAGTTCAAAGAGACCCAGTACTTC	CASSGQFKETQYF
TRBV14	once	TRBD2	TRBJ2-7	TGTGCCAGCAGCCCAGCGGGAGTGCGCGAGCAGTACTTC	CASSPAGVREQYF
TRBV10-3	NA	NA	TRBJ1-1	TGTGCCATCAGTGCGGGCCCACCGGGGGGAAACACTGAAGCTTTCTTT	CAISAGPPGGNTEAFF
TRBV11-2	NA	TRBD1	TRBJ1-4	TGTGCCAGCAGCGGACAGGGGGCGCAGACTAATGAAAAACTGTTTTTT	CASSGQGAQTNEKLFF
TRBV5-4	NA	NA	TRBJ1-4	TGTGCCAGCAGGACTGACAGGAACAATGAAAAACTGTTTTTT	CASRTDRNNEKLFF
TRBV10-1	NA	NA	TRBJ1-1	TGCGCCAGCAGACAGGATCTGAACACTGAAGCTTTCTTT	CASRQDLNTEAFF
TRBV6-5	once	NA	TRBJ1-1	TGTGCCAGCAGTTACGGGCCACAAGAGGCTGAAGCTTTCTTT	CASSYGPQEAEAFF
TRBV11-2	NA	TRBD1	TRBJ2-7	TGTGCCAGCAGCGGACAGGGTGGCGACGAGCAGTACTTC	CASSGQGGDEQYF
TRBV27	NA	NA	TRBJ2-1	TGTGCCAGCAATAGGGGTAGCTCCTACAATGAGCAGTTCTTC	CASNRGSSYNEQFF
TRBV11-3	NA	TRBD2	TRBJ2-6	TGTGCCAGCAGCCAGGGAGGGTCTGGGGCCAACGTCCTGACTTTC	CASSQGGSGANVLTF
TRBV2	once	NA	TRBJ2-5	TGTGCCAGCAGTCTAGGAGGGTTGTATGAGACCCAGTACTTC	CASSLGGLYETQYF